Reported below is one TCR beta chain. This sample was included in a study of blood T cell repertoires in COVID-19. The overall study: Some COVID-19 samples were acute and others convalescent; all came from the United States, Italy and Spain.

Germline V CDR1 and CDR2: GTSNPN, SVGIG (reference sequence). Trimming removed 4 bases from V and 3 bases from J, with 16 bases in between. The CDR3 is 14 amino acids. Assay used: immunoSEQ multiplex PCR; TCRdb lists only in-frame clones, some missing. The sample lists some 76,000 clones; around 86% were seen once. The chain has TRBV30 and TRBJ2-7; D is perhaps TRBD2 (6 bases). The receptor's source is a human donor in a cohort sampled during active COVID-19. The specimen was peripheral blood. CDR3 DNA sequence: TGTGCCTGGACCCGGGGGAGGTCGGACTACGAGCAGTACTTC. Protein product: CAWTRGRSDYEQYF.